The rows below give T cell receptor beta chains drawn from one sample of a study of PD-1 blockade in mismatch repair-deficient tumors. Here immunoSEQ multiplex PCR was the method, and the copy in TCRdb shows in-frame clones only, minus some. The sample gives about 100,000 clones, 82% of which show up once; roughly 6.2% is in the top ten. The material sequenced was peripheral blood, taken about 33 weeks after starting pembrolizumab. The receptor set was obtained from an adult with mismatch repair-deficient cancer. CDR3s include the opening cysteine and the closing phenylalanine or tryptophan. D genes are given only for firm matches. Where a row states a size, it is once, few, many or the class of an expanded clone; other rows omit it.

clone size	V gene	J gene	D gene	CDR3 DNA	CDR3 protein
NA	TRBV10-2	TRBJ1-5	TRBD1	TGCGCCAGCAGTGGGGCAGGGGGGACGCAGCCCCAGCATTTT	CASSGAGGTQPQHF
once	TRBV14	TRBJ1-1	NA	TGTGCCAGCAGCAAAGTGGGTAGGGGCGACACTGAAGCTTTCTTT	CASSKVGRGDTEAFF
NA	TRBV19	TRBJ2-3	TRBD2	TGTGCCAGTAGTATGGGACTAGCGGGAGCAGATACGCAGTATTTT	CASSMGLAGADTQYF
NA	TRBV29-1	TRBJ2-3	TRBD1	TGCAGCGTCGATCTGACAGGGGAACTCACAGATACGCAGTATTTT	CSVDLTGELTDTQYF
once	TRBV25-1	TRBJ2-5	NA	TGTGCCAGAAGGGCTCGGGTTTCAACAATGGAGACCCAGTACTTC	CARRARVSTMETQYF
NA	TRBV7-2	TRBJ2-7	NA	TGTGCCAGCAGCTTTGGGGTTGGGTACGAGCAGTACTTC	CASSFGVGYEQYF
NA	TRBV2	TRBJ2-5	NA	TGTGCCAGCAGTGACGATACCCTGACCCAGTACTTC	CASSDDTLTQYF
NA	TRBV10-3	TRBJ2-7	NA	TGTGCCATCTCTGCAGGGTCCTACGAGCAGTACTTC	CAISAGSYEQYF
NA	TRBV7-3	TRBJ2-5	NA	TGTGCCAGCAGCTCGGCCCCGGGACTCGAAGAGACCCAGTACTTC	CASSSAPGLEETQYF
NA	TRBV19	TRBJ1-4	NA	TGTGCCAGTAGTACAACACGCTCAACTAATGAAAAACTGTTTTTT	CASSTTRSTNEKLFF
few	TRBV5-6	TRBJ2-1	NA	TGTGCCAGCAGCATGAGGAGCTCCTACAATGAGCAGTTCTTC	CASSMRSSYNEQFF
many	TRBV10-1	TRBJ2-7	TRBD1	TGCGCCAGCAGTTTGGGACAGGTCTACGAGCAGTACTTC	CASSLGQVYEQYF
NA	TRBV4-1	TRBJ2-1	NA	TGCGCCAGCAGCCAAGTGATAGGGAGCTCCTACAATGAGCAGTTCTTC	CASSQVIGSSYNEQFF
NA	TRBV5-1	TRBJ2-7	NA	TGCGCCAGCAGCCTTAGTACCCTTAGCGACGAGCAGTACTTC	CASSLSTLSDEQYF
NA	TRBV7-9	TRBJ2-3	NA	TGTGCCAGCAGCACAACAGATACGCAGTATTTT	CASSTTDTQYF
NA	TRBV30	TRBJ2-3	TRBD1	TGTGCCTGGAGTTTTCGCGGGACAGGGGCCACAGATACGCAGTATTTT	CAWSFRGTGATDTQYF
NA	TRBV7-9	TRBJ2-5	TRBD1	TGTGCCAGCAGCTTAGTCACAGGGGGCTTTGAGACCCAGTACTTC	CASSLVTGGFETQYF
NA	TRBV30	TRBJ2-7	TRBD2	TGTGCCTGGAGTGCCTCAGCGGGAGTGAACTACTACGAGCAGTACTTC	CAWSASAGVNYYEQYF
few	TRBV25-1	TRBJ1-2	TRBD1	TGTGCCAGCAGTTTTACACTGGGACAGGGTTTGGGTGGCTACACCTTC	CASSFTLGQGLGGYTF
NA	TRBV20-1	TRBJ1-2	NA	TGCAGTGCTAGAGATCTGGGAGGCTACACCTTC	CSARDLGGYTF
NA	TRBV5-1	TRBJ1-2	TRBD1	TGCGCCAGCAGCGTGGACAGGGATCGCCAGTCGAATGGCTACACCTTC	CASSVDRDRQSNGYTF
NA	TRBV7-2	TRBJ2-1	NA	TGTGCCAGCAGCCAGTCGCTAGCGAGCTATGAGCAGTTCTTC	CASSQSLASYEQFF
NA	TRBV19	TRBJ2-1	TRBD2	TGTGCCAGTAGTACGGGACTAGTTATAGTCCTCGGTGAGCAGTTCTTC	CASSTGLVIVLGEQFF
NA	TRBV4-3	TRBJ2-5	TRBD2	TGCGCCAGCAGCCCAAACCCCCAGCGGGAGGAGGGAGAGACCCAGTACTTC	CASSPNPQREEGETQYF
NA	TRBV19	TRBJ1-1	TRBD1	TGTGCCAGTAGTAAGGGGACAGGAAGATTGAACACTGAAGCTTTCTTT	CASSKGTGRLNTEAFF
NA	TRBV5-8	TRBJ1-1	NA	TGTGCCAGCAGCTTTATCTCCACCTTCCGGAACACTGAAGCTTTCTTT	CASSFISTFRNTEAFF